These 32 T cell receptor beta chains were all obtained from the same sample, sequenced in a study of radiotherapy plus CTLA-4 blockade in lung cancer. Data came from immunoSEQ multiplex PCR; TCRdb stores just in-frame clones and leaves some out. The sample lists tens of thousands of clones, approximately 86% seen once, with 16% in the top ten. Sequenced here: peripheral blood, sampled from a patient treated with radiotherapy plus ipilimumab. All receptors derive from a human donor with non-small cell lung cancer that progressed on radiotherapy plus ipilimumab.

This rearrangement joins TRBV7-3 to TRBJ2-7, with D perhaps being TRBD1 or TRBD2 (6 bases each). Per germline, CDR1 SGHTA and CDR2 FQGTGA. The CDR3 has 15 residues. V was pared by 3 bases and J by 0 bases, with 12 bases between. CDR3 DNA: TGTGCCAGCAGCTTCGGAGGGGGTCCCTCCTACGAGCAGTACTTC. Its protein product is CASSFGGGPSYEQYF.

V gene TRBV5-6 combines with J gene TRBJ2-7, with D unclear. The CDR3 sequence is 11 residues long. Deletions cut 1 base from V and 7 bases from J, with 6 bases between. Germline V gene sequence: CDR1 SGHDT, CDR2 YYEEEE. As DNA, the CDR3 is TGTGCCAGCAGCTTGTTGACGGAGCAGTACTTC. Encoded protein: CASSLLTEQYF.

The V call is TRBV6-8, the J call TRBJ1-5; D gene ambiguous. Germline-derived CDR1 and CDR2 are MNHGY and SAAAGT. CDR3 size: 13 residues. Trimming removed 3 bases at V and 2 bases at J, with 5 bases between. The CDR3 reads CASSYWCNQPQHF. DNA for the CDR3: TGTGCCAGCAGTTATTGGTGCAATCAGCCCCAGCATTTT.

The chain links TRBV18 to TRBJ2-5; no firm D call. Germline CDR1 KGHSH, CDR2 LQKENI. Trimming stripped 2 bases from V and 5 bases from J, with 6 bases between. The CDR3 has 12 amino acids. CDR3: CASSPGSETQYF. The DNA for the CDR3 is TGTGCCAGCTCACCAGGATCGGAGACCCAGTACTTC. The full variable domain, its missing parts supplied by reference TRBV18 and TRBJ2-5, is NAGVMQNPRHLVRRRGQEARLRCSPMKGHSHVYWYRQLPEEGLKFMVYLQKENIIDESGMPKERFSAEFPKEGPSILRIQQVVRGDSAAYFCASSPGSETQYFGPGTRLLVL.

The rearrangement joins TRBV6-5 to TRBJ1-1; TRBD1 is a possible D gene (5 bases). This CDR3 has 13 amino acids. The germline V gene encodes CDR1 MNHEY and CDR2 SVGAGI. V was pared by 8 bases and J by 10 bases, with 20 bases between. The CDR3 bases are TGTGCCAGCTTTTCCCAGGGCCAGAGCGGAGCTTTCTTT. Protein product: CASFSQGQSGAFF.

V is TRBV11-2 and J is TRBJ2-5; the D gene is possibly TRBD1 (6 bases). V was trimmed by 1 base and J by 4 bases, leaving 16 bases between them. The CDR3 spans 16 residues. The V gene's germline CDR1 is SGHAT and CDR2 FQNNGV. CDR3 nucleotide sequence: TGTGCCAGCAGCTTAGGGGCCACAGGGATTGGAGAGACCCAGTACTTC. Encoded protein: CASSLGATGIGETQYF.

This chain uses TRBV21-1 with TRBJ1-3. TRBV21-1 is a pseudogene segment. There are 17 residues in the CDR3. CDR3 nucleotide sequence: TGTGCCAGCAGCAAAGGATCCCCTGGCGATGGGAAAAACACCATATATTTT. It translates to CASSKGSPGDGKNTIYF.

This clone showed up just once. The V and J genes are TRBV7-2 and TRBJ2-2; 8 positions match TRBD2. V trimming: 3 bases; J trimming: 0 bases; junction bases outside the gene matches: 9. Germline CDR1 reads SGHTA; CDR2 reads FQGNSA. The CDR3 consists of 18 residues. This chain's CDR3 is CASSFLPLAGTNTGELFF. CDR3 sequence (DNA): TGTGCCAGCAGCTTTCTCCCTTTAGCGGGGACGAACACCGGGGAGCTGTTTTTT.

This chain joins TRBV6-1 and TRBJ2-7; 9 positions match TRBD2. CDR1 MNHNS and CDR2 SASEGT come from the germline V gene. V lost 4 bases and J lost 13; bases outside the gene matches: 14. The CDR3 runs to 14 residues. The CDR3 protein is CASSVDGTSWLLYF. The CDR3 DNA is TGTGCCAGCAGTGTAGACGGGACTAGCTGGTTGTTATACTTC.

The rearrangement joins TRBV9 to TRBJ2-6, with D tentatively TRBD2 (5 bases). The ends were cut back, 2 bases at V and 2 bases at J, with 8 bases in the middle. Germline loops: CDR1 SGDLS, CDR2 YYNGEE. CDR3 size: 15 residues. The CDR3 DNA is TGTGCCAGCAGCGTCGTGGGAGCTGGGGCCAACGTCCTGACTTTC. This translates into CASSVVGAGANVLTF.

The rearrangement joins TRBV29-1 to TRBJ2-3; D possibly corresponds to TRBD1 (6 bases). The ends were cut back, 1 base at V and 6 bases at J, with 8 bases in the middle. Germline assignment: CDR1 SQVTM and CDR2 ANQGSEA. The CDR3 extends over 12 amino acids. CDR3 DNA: TGCAGCGTTGAAGCTACAGGGGATACGCAGTATTTT. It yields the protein CSVEATGDTQYF.

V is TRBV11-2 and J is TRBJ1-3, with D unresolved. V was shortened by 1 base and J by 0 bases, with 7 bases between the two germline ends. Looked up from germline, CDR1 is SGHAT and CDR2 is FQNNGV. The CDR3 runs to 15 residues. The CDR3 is CASSLALISGNTIYF. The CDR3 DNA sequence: TGTGCCAGCAGCTTAGCCCTCATCTCTGGAAACACCATATATTTT.

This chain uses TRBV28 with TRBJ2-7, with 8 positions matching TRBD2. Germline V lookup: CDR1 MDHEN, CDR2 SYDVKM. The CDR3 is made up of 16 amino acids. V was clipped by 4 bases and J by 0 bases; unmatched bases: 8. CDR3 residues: CASSSMRSGSSYEQYF. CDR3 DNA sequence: TGTGCCAGCAGTTCAATGCGGAGCGGGAGCTCCTACGAGCAGTACTTC.

CDR3: CASTSLGTVTDTQYF. CDR3 DNA sequence: TGTGCCAGCACTAGTTTGGGGACAGTCACAGATACGCAGTATTTT. The rearrangement joins TRBV5-4 to TRBJ2-3; 7 bases line up with TRBD1. Trimming removed 6 bases from V and 2 bases from J; junction bases left unmatched: 9. The CDR3 is 15 residues long. CDR1 is SGHNT and CDR2 is YYREEE in the germline V gene (reference sequence).

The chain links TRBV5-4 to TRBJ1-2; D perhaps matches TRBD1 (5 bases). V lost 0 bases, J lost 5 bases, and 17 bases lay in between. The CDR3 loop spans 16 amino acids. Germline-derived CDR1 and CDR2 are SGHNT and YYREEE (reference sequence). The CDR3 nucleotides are TGTGCCAGCAGCTTGGCGGGAAGGGACTCTTGGTATGGCTACACCTTC. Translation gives CASSLAGRDSWYGYTF.

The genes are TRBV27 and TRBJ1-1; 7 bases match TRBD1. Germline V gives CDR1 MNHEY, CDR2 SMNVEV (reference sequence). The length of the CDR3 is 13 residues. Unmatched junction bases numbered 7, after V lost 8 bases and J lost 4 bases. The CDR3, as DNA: TGTGCCAGCCTTTTCCGACAGGGCACTGAAGCTTTCTTT. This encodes CASLFRQGTEAFF.

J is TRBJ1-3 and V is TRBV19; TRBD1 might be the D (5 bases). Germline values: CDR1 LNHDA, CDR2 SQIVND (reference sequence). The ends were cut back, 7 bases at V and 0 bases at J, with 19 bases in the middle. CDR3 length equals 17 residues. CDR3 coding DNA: TGTGCCAGTAATTCCCTCACAGGCACCATCTCTGGAAACACCATATATTTT. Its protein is CASNSLTGTISGNTIYF. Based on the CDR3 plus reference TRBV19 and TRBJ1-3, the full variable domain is DGGITQSPKYLFRKEGQNVTLSCEQNLNHDAMYWYRQDPGQGLRLIYYSQIVNDFQKGDIAEGYSVSREKKESFPLTVTSAQKNPTAFYLCASNSLTGTISGNTIYFGEGSWLTVV.

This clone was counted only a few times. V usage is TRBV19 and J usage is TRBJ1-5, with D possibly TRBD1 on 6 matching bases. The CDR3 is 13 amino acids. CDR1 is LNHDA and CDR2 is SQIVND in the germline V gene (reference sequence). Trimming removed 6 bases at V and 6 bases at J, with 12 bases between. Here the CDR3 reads CASRRTASQPQHF. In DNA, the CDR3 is TGTGCCAGTAGGAGGACAGCCAGTCAGCCCCAGCATTTT. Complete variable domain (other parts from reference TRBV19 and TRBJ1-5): DGGITQSPKYLFRKEGQNVTLSCEQNLNHDAMYWYRQDPGQGLRLIYYSQIVNDFQKGDIAEGYSVSREKKESFPLTVTSAQKNPTAFYLCASRRTASQPQHFGDGTRLSIL.

In DNA, the CDR3 is TGTGCCAGTAGTCCCCGGACAGAAAACACTGAAGCTTTCTTT. This sequence encodes CASSPRTENTEAFF. The chain recombines TRBV19 with TRBJ1-1, with D possibly TRBD1 on 6 matching bases. Germline-derived CDR1 and CDR2 are LNHDA and SQIVND (reference sequence). Trimming removed 5 bases at V and 2 bases at J, with 12 bases between. The CDR3 length is 14 residues.

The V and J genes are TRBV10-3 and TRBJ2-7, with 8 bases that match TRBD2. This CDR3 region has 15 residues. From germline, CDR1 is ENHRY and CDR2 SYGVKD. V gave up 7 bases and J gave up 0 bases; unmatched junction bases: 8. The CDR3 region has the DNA TGTGCCATCAACCCTACTAGCGGAAACTCCTACGAGCAGTACTTC. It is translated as CAINPTSGNSYEQYF.

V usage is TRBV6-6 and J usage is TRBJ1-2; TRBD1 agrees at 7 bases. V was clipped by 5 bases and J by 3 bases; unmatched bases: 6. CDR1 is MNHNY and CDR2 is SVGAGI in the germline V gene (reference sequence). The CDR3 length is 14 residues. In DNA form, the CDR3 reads TGTGCCAGCAGTATACGACAGGGAGACTATGGCTACACCTTC. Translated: CASSIRQGDYGYTF.

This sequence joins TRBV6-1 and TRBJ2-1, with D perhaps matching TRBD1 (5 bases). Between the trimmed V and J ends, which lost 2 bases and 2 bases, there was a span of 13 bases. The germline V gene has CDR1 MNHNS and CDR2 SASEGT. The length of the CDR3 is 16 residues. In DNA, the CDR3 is TGTGCCAGCAGTGAACTTAGCCAGGGAACCTACAATGAGCAGTTCTTC. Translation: CASSELSQGTYNEQFF.

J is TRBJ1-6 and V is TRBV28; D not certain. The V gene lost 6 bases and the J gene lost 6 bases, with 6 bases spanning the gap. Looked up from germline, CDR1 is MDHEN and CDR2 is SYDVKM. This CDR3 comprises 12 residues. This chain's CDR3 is CASRERNSPLHF. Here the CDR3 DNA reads TGTGCCAGCAGGGAACGTAATTCACCCCTCCACTTT.

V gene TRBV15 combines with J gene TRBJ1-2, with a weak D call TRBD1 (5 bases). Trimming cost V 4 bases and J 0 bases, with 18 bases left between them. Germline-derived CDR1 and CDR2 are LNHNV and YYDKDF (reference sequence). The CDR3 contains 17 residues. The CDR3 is CATSNMEGLGANYGYTF. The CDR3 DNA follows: TGTGCCACCAGCAACATGGAGGGGCTGGGTGCTAACTATGGCTACACCTTC.

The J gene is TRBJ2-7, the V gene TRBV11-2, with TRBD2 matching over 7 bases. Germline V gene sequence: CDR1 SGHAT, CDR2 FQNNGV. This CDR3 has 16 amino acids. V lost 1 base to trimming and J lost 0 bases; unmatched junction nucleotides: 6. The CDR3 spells CASSLVIGGSSYEQYF. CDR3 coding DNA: TGTGCCAGCAGCTTAGTTATTGGCGGGAGCTCCTACGAGCAGTACTTC.

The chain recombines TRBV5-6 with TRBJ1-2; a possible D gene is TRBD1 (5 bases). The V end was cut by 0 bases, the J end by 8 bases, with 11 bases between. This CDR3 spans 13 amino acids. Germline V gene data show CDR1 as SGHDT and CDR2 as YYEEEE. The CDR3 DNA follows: TGTGCCAGCAGCTTGGGTACGCGGGACGGCTACACCTTC. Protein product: CASSLGTRDGYTF.

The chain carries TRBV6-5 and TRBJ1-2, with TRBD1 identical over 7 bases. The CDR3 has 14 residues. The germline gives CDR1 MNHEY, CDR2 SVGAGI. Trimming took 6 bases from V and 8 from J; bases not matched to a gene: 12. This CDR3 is CASSPSVTGKGYTF. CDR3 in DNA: TGTGCCAGCAGCCCTTCCGTGACAGGGAAAGGCTACACCTTC.

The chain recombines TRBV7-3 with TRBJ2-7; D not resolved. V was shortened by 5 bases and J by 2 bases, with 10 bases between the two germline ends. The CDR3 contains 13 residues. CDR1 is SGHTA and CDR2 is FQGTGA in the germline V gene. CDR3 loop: CASSLSLTYEQYF. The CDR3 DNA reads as TGTGCCAGCAGCCTCTCCTTAACCTACGAGCAGTACTTC. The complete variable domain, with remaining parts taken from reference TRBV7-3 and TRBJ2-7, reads GAGVSQTPSNKVTEKGKYVELRCDPISGHTALYWYRQSLGQGPEFLIYFQGTGAADDSGLPNDRFFAVRPEGSVSTLKIQRTERGDSAVYLCASSLSLTYEQYFGPGTRLTVT.

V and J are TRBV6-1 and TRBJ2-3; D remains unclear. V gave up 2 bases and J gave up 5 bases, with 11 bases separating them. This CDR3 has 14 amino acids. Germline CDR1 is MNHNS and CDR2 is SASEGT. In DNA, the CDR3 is TGTGCCAGCAGTGAACGAGGCAGAGGAGATACGCAGTATTTT. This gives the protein CASSERGRGDTQYF.

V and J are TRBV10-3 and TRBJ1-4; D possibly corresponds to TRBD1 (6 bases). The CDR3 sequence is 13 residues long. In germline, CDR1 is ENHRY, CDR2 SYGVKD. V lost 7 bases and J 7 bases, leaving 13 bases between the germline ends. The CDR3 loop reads CAITGGPGEKLFF. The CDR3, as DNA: TGTGCCATCACGGGGGGGCCAGGTGAAAAACTGTTTTTT.

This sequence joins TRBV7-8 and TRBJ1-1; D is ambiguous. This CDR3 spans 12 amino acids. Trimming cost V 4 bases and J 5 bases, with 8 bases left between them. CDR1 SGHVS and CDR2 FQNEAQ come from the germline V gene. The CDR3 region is CASSSRGTEAFF. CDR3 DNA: TGTGCCAGCAGCTCCCGAGGTACTGAAGCTTTCTTT.

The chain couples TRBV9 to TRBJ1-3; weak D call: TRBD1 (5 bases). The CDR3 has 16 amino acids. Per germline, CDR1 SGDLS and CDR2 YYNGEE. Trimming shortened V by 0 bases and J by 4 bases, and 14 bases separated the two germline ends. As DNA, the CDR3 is TGTGCCAGCAGCGTAGCTTGGGGCACGGGGGGAAACACCATATATTTT. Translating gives CASSVAWGTGGNTIYF.